This entry describes one T cell receptor (beta chain). The antigen remains undetermined. 5'RACE template switching produced TCR cDNA carrying a universal primer site and UMIs. TCRdb recomputed calls from the 5' RACE reads with MiXCR, one row per CDR3 protein. The sample holds some 600,000 distinct CDR3 sequences, roughly 17% seen once. The sample originates from a study of T cells after yellow fever vaccination. Findings and caveats of the study: Post-booster repertoires again held most primary-vaccination clones (around 95% CD4, roughly 88% CD8). Contaminating bulk clonotypes could be abundant in FACS-sorted repertoires.

The CDR3 is 11 residues long. Germline V gene lookup returns CDR1 SQVTM and CDR2 ANQGSEA. The ends lost 7 bases at V and 4 bases at J; junction bases unmatched: 3. V and J are TRBV29-1 and TRBJ1-2; TRBD1 agrees at 7 bases. The TCR sequence derives from a man between 18 and 29 years old who received the YFV17D yellow fever vaccine. The sample in question was PBMCs, obtained 5 to 6 days after the first yellow fever vaccination. The CDR3 DNA follows: TGCAGCGCTGGACAGGCCTATGGCTACACCTTC. This sequence encodes CSAGQAYGYTF.